This T cell receptor (beta chain) derives from a study of T cell repertoires in cytomegalovirus infection. One entry per CDR3 protein, called by TCRdb with MiXCR from the reads. The data show roughly 990,000 distinct CDR3 sequences, around 30% seen once. This clonotype was counted only a few times. Its antigen is as yet unknown. The CDR3 contains 15 residues. V dropped 1 base and J dropped 6; count of bases not matched to a gene: 6. Germline values: CDR1 LNHDA, CDR2 SQIVND (reference sequence). Study conclusions and caveats: HLA-C-restricted CMV-specific TCR beta clonotypes were dominant in the ex vivo response. Of the TCR beta families, the public ones yielded a cumulative frequency that identified carriers of CMV plus the relevant HLA.

The sample in question was cultured CD8+ T cells from PBMCs, obtained from culture after CMV antigen stimulation. The rearrangement uses TRBV19 and TRBJ1-5; 7 positions agree with TRBD1. This receptor was identified in a human donor in good health (CMV status not recorded). Some clones in this sample may be carry-over from other donors' samples. CDR3 sequence: CASSIAGQMGQPQHF. The DNA for the CDR3 is TGTGCCAGTAGTATAGCGGGACAGATGGGTCAGCCCCAGCATTTT.